This TCR beta chain was captured in a study of blood T cell repertoires in COVID-19. Study at large: Collection of acute and convalescent COVID-19 samples took place in the United States, Italy and Spain.

Method: immunoSEQ multiplex PCR; TCRdb's copy keeps in-frame clones and lacks some. The table shows roughly 290,000 clones, with 87% occurring only once. This clone was detected a few times. Participants had their cohort set by participant-reported clinical history. The germline V gene encodes CDR1 SNHLY and CDR2 FYNNEI. V was pared by 5 bases and J by 3 bases, with 9 bases between. The CDR3 spans 13 residues. Sample: PBMCs or T cells enriched from blood (not recorded which). V is TRBV2 and J is TRBJ2-3; the D is unclear. This TCR came from a woman between 40 and 55 years old who had recovered from COVID-19. The CDR3 DNA sequence: TGTGCCAGCAGTCCCCCGTTTACAGATACGCAGTATTTT. Its protein product is CASSPPFTDTQYF. Combining the CDR3 with reference TRBV2 and TRBJ2-3 gives the whole variable domain EPEVTQTPSHQVTQMGQEVILRCVPISNHLYFYWYRQILGQKVEFLVSFYNNEISEKSEIFDDQFSVERPDGSNFTLKIRSTKLEDSAMYFCASSPPFTDTQYFGPGTRLTVL.